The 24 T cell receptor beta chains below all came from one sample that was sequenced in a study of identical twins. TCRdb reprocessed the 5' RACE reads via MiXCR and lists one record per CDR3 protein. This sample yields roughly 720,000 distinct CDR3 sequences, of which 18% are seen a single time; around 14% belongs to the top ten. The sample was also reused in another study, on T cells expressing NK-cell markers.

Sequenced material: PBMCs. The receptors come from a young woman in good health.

CDR3 amino acids: CASGTHRQSSPGNTIYF. The CDR3 bases are TGTGCTAGTGGCACCCATCGACAGTCTTCCCCTGGAAACACCATATATTTT. J is TRBJ1-3 and V is TRBV12-5; tentatively, D is TRBD1 (5 bases). The length of the CDR3 is 17 residues. Germline V lookup: CDR1 LGHNT, CDR2 FRNRAP. Trimming took off 6 bases at V and 2 bases at J, with 20 bases between the two ends.

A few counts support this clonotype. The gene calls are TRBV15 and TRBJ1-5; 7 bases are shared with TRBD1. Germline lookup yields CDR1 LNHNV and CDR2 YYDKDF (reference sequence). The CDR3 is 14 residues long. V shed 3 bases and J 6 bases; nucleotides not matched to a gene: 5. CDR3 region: CATSSDRESQPQHF. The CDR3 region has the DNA TGTGCCACCAGCAGCGACAGGGAAAGTCAGCCCCAGCATTTT.

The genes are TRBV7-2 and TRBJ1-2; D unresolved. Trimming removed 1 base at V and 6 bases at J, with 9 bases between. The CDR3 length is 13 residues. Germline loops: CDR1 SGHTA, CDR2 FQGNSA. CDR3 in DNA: TGTGCCAGCAGCTTAGACAGAAGGCATGGCTACACCTTC. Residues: CASSLDRRHGYTF.

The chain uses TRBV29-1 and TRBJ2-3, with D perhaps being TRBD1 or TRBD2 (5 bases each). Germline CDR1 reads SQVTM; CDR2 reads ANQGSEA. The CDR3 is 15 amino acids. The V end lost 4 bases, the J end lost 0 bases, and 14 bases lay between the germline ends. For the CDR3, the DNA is TGCAGCGTTGCTCGGGACGGCTCGAGCACAGATACGCAGTATTTT. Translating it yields CSVARDGSSTDTQYF.

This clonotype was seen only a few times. CDR3 DNA: TGTGCCAGCAGTTTAGAATTTACCCCAGAGACCCAGTACTTC. Translated: CASSLEFTPETQYF. This chain uses TRBV12-3 or TRBV12-4 with TRBJ2-5, with D unresolved. The CDR3 contains 14 residues. Trimming took 1 base from V and 4 from J, leaving 10 bases between them.

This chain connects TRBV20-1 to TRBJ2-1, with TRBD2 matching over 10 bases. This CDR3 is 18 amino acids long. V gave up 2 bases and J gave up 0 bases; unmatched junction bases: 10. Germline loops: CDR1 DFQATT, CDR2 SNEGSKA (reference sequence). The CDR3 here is CSARRRTSGTSSYNEQFF. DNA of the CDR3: TGCAGTGCTAGACGCCGCACTAGCGGGACAAGCTCCTACAATGAGCAGTTCTTC.

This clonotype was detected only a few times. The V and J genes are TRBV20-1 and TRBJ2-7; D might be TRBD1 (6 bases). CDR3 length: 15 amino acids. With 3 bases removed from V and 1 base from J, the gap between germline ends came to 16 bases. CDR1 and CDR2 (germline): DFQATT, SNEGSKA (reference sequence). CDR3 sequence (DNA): TGCAGTGCTAGCGGACAGTCTTCGGGGTCCTACGAGCAGTACTTC. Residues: CSASGQSSGSYEQYF.

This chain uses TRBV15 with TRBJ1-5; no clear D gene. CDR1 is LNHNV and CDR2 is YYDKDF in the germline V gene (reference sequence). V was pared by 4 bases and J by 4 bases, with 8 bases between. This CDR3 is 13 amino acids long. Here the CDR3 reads CATSIHRNQPQHF. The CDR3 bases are TGTGCCACCAGCATTCATAGAAATCAGCCCCAGCATTTT.

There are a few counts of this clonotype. The CDR3 sequence is CASSHGGLAGYEQFF. The CDR3 nucleotides are TGCGCCAGCAGCCACGGGGGACTAGCAGGCTATGAGCAGTTCTTC. The chain has TRBV4-3 and TRBJ2-1; 9 bases are shared with TRBD2. The germline gives CDR1 LGHNA, CDR2 YSLEER. The CDR3 is made up of 15 amino acids. J lost 8 bases, V lost 3 bases, and 8 bases had no gene match.

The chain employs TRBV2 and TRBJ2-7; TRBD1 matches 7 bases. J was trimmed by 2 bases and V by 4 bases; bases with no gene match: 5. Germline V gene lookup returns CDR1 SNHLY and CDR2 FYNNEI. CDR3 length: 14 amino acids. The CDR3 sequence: CASSVEQGAYEQYF. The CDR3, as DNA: TGTGCCAGCAGTGTAGAGCAGGGGGCCTACGAGCAGTACTTC.

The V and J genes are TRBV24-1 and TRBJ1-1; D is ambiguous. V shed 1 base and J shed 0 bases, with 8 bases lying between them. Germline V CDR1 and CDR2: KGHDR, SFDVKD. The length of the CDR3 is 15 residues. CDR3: CATSDFWSMNTEAFF. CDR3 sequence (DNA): TGTGCCACCAGTGATTTTTGGAGCATGAACACTGAAGCTTTCTTT.

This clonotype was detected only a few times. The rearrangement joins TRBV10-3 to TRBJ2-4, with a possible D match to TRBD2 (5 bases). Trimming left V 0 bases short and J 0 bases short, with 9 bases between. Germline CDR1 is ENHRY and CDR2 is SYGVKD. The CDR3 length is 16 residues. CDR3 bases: TGTGCCATCAGTGAGTCGTCCGGGGTAGCCAAAAACATTCAGTACTTC. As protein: CAISESSGVAKNIQYF.

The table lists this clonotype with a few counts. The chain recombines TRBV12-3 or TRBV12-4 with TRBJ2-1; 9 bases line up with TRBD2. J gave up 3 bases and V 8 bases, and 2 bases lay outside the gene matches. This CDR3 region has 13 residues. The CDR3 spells CASGRGGYNEQFF. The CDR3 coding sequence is TGTGCCAGCGGGCGGGGGGGCTACAATGAGCAGTTCTTC.

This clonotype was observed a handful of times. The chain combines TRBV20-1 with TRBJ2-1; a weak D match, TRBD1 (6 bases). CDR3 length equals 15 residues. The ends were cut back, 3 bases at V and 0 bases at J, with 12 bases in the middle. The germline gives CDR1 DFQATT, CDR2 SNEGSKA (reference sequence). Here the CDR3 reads CSARSGASSYNEQFF. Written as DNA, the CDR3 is TGCAGTGCTAGGTCAGGGGCGAGCTCCTACAATGAGCAGTTCTTC.

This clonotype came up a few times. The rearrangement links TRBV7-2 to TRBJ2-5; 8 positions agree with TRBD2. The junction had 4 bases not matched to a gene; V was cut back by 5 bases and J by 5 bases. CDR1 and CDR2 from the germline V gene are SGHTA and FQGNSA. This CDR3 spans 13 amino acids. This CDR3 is CASSGTRGETQYF. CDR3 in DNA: TGTGCCAGCAGCGGGACTAGAGGCGAGACCCAGTACTTC.

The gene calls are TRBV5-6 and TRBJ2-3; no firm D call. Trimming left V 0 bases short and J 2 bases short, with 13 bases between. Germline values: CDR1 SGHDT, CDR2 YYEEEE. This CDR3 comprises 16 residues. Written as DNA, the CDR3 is TGTGCCAGCAGCTTGGGATACATGCCTATCACAGATACGCAGTATTTT. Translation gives CASSLGYMPITDTQYF. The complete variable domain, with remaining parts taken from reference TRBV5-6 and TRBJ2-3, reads DAGVTQSPTHLIKTRGQQVTLRCSPKSGHDTVSWYQQALGQGPQFIFQYYEEEERQRGNFPDRFSGHQFPNYSSELNVNALLLGDSALYLCASSLGYMPITDTQYFGPGTRLTVL.

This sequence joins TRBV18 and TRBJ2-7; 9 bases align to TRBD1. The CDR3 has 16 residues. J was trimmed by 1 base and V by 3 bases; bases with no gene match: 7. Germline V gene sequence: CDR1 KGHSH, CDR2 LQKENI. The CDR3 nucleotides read TGTGCCAGCTCACCGGTGACGGGACAGGGTTCCTACGAGCAGTACTTC. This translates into CASSPVTGQGSYEQYF.

CDR3 coding DNA: TGTGCCAGCACCCAGGGGCGGTTGAACAACAATGAGCAGTTCTTC. This gives the protein CASTQGRLNNNEQFF. The chain joins TRBV7-2 to TRBJ2-1; a possible D gene is TRBD1 (6 bases). Germline-derived CDR1 and CDR2 are SGHTA and FQGNSA. The CDR3 has 15 amino acids. V was shortened by 7 bases and J by 5 bases, with 18 bases between the two germline ends.

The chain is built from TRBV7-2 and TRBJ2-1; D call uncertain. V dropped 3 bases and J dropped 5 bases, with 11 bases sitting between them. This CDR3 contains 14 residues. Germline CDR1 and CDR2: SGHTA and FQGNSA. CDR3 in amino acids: CASSFSPGHNEQFF. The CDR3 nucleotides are TGTGCCAGCAGCTTTTCGCCCGGGCACAATGAGCAGTTCTTC.

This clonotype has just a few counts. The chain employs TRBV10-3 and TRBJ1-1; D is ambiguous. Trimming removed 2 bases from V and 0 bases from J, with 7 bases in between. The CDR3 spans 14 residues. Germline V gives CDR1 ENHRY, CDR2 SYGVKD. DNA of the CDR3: TGTGCCATCAGTGAGCCGCCAATGAACACTGAAGCTTTCTTT. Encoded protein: CAISEPPMNTEAFF.

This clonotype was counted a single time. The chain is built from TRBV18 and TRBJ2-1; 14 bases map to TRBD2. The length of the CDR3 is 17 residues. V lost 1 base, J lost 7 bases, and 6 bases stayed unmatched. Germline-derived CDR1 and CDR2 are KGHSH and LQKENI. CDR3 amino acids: CASSPLGTSGSKNEQFF. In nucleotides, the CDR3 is TGTGCCAGCTCACCACTCGGGACTAGCGGGAGTAAAAATGAGCAGTTCTTC.

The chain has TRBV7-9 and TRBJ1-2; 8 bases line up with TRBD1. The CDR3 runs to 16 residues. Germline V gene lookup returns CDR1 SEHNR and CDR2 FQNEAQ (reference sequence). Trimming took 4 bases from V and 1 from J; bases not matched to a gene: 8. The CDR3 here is CASSSATGEYNYGYTF. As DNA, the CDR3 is TGTGCCAGCAGCTCCGCGACAGGGGAGTATAACTATGGCTACACCTTC.

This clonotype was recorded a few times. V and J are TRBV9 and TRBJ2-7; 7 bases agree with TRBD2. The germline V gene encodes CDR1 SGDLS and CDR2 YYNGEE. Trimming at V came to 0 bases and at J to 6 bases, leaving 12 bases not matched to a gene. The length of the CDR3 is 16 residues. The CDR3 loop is CASSVERDYYVSEQYF. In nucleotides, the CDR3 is TGTGCCAGCAGCGTAGAGCGGGACTACTACGTCTCCGAGCAGTACTTC.

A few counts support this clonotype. The CDR3 DNA reads as TGTGCCAGCAGCTTAGTAGGGGGGACGGATACCTACGAGCAGTACTTC. Translation gives CASSLVGGTDTYEQYF. V usage is TRBV7-2 and J usage is TRBJ2-7; D may match TRBD1 or TRBD2 (6 bases each). The CDR3 consists of 16 residues. Germline CDR1 SGHTA, CDR2 FQGNSA. The V end lost 1 base, the J end lost 2 bases, and 15 bases lay between the germline ends.